What follows are 6 T cell receptor beta chains derived from one specimen sequenced in a study of T-cell memory formation after mild COVID-19. MiXCR, run by TCRdb on the 5' RACE reads, gives a single entry per CDR3 protein. This table holds about 110,000 distinct CDR3 sequences, over 15% found once. Sequenced material: PBMCs or a T cell subset sorted from them (not recorded which). The source of these receptors is a man between 18 and 29 years old who had mild COVID-19 (a few samples of this study predate the infection). Cell type and time point are not known.

This clonotype was detected only a few times. The V gene is TRBV4-1, the J gene TRBJ2-5, with 14 bases lining up with TRBD2. Germline V CDR1 and CDR2: MGHRA, YSYEKL. The CDR3 is 18 residues long. With V trimmed by 4 bases and J by 0 bases, 7 bases remained unmatched. For the CDR3, the DNA is TGCGCCAGCAGCCGAGGGACTAGCGGGGGCCCGTACCAAGAGACCCAGTACTTC. Translating it yields CASSRGTSGGPYQETQYF.

The J gene is TRBJ2-3, the V gene TRBV5-4; TRBD1 aligns across 8 bases. The germline V gene encodes CDR1 SGHNT and CDR2 YYREEE (reference sequence). The CDR3 consists of 16 residues. V lost 3 bases, J lost 3 bases, and 9 bases stayed unmatched. The DNA for the CDR3 is TGTGCCAGCAGCTCTCCGTCGACAGGGGCTACAGATACGCAGTATTTT. Translation: CASSSPSTGATDTQYF.

The sample holds many counts of this clonotype. CDR3 nucleotides: TGTGCCAGCAGTTTAAGGCTAGCGGGGGTCACAGATACGCAGTATTTT. This translates into CASSLRLAGVTDTQYF. J is TRBJ2-3 and V is TRBV12-3 or TRBV12-4, with 10 bases that match TRBD2. CDR3 length equals 16 residues. The junction had 4 bases not matched to a gene; V was cut back by 2 bases and J by 2 bases.

The chain is built from TRBV7-9 and TRBJ2-1; D not resolved. This CDR3 region has 15 residues. V was pared by 5 bases and J by 8 bases, with 19 bases between. Germline assignment: CDR1 SEHNR and CDR2 FQNEAQ (reference sequence). CDR3 in DNA: TGTGCCAGCAGCCCATGGGCCACTCAGTCCCATGAGCAGTTCTTC. Encoded protein: CASSPWATQSHEQFF.

The chain employs TRBV5-1 and TRBJ2-5, with TRBD1 matching 7 bases. With V trimmed by 2 bases and J by 4 bases, 5 bases remained unmatched. The CDR3 is 14 residues long. Germline V gene sequence: CDR1 SGHRS, CDR2 YFSETQ. The CDR3 protein is CASSFVGGAETQYF. CDR3 DNA: TGCGCCAGCAGCTTTGTAGGGGGCGCAGAGACCCAGTACTTC.

This clonotype was counted a few times. The genes are TRBV19 and TRBJ1-1; 7 bases are shared with TRBD1. V dropped 3 bases and J dropped 7; count of bases not matched to a gene: 8. The V gene's germline CDR1 is LNHDA and CDR2 SQIVND (reference sequence). The CDR3 is made up of 14 amino acids. The CDR3 sequence: CASSIKGTAIEAFF. The CDR3 DNA reads TGTGCCAGTAGTATCAAGGGGACAGCCATTGAAGCTTTCTTT. The whole variable domain, filled in from reference TRBV19 and TRBJ1-1, reads DGGITQSPKYLFRKEGQNVTLSCEQNLNHDAMYWYRQDPGQGLRLIYYSQIVNDFQKGDIAEGYSVSREKKESFPLTVTSAQKNPTAFYLCASSIKGTAIEAFFGQGTRLTVV.